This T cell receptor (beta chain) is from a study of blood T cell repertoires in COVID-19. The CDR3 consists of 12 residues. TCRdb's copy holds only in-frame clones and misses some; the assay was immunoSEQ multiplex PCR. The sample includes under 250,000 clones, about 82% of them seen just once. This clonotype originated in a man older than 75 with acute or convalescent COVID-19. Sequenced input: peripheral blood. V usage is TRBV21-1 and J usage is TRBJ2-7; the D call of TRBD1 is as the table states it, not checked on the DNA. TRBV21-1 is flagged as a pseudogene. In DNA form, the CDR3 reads TGTGCCAGCAGAGGACAGACCTACGAGCAGTACTTC. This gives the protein CASRGQTYEQYF.